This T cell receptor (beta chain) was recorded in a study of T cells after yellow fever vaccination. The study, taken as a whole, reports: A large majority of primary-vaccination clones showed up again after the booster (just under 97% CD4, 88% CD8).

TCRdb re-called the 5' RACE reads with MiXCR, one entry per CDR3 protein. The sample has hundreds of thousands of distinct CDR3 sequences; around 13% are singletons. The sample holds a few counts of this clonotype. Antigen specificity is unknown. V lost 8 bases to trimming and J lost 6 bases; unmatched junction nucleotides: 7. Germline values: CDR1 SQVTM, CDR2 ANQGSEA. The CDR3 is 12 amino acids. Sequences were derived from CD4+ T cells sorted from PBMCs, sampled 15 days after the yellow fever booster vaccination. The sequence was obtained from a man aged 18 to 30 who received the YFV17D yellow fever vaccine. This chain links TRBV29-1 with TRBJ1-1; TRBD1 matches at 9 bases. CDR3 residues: CSTDRGKAEAFF. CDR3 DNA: TGCAGCACCGACAGGGGGAAGGCTGAAGCTTTCTTT. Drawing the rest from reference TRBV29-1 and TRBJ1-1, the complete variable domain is SAVISQKPSRDICQRGTSLTIQCQVDSQVTMMFWYRQQPGQSLTLIATANQGSEATYESGFVIDKFPISRPNLTFSTLTVSNMSPEDSSIYLCSTDRGKAEAFFGQGTRLTVV.